The present entry profiles one T cell receptor (beta chain) with its context. Antigen: not known. This CDR3 has 10 residues. CDR1 GTSNPN and CDR2 SVGIG come from the germline V gene (reference sequence). With 8 bases removed from V and 13 bases from J, the gap between germline ends came to 14 bases. This sample was taken from a study of cytomegalovirus exposure and HLA in healthy donors. Study-wide results and caveats: Previous analysis showed most TCR beta V segments were productive about 87% or about 30% of the time. Beyond CMV serostatus, there was no information to go on about immune exposure. With later analysis, a missense DCLRE1C variant became linked to TCR beta V- and J-gene trimming.

PCR primers comprised 60 Vbeta and 13 Jbeta primers. The protocol was immunoSEQ multiplex PCR, while the TCRdb copy is restricted to in-frame clones and leaves out a portion. The sample table sets out about 130,000 clones. The rearrangement uses TRBV30 and TRBJ1-4; possibly TRBD1 for D (5 bases). Material: PBMCs. This TCR was recovered from a man aged 18-30 years in good health and CMV-seronegative. In DNA, the CDR3 is TGTGCCCTCGGGGGGACGGTACTGTTTTTT. As protein: CALGGTVLFF.